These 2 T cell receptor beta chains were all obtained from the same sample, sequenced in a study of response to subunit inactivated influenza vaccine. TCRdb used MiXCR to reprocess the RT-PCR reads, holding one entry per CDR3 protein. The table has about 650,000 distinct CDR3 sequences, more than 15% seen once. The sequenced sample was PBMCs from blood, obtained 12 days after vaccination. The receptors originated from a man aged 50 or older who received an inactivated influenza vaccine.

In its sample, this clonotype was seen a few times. CDR3 DNA: TGTGCCAGCAGCTTACGGCCTTTGGAGTCTGGGGCCAACGTCCTGACTTTC. Translation: CASSLRPLESGANVLTF. The chain joins TRBV5-5 to TRBJ2-6; D call uncertain. V lost 2 bases and J lost 1, with 13 bases in between. There are 17 residues in the CDR3. Germline loops: CDR1 SGHKS, CDR2 YYEKEE (reference sequence).

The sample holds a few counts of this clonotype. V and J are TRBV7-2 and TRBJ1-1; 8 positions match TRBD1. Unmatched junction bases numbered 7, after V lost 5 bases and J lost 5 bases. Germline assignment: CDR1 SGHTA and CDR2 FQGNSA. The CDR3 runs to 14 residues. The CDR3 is CASSQQGVSTEAFF. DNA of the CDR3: TGTGCCAGCAGCCAACAGGGGGTTTCGACTGAAGCTTTCTTT. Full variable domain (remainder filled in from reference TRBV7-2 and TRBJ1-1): GAGVSQSPSNKVTEKGKDVELRCDPISGHTALYWYRQSLGQGLEFLIYFQGNSAPDKSGLPSDRFSAERTGGSVSTLTIQRTQQEDSAVYLCASSQQGVSTEAFFGQGTRLTVV.